Listed below are T cell receptor beta chains from one sample, sequenced in a study of T cell repertoires in cytomegalovirus infection. TCRdb passed the reads through MiXCR, listing each CDR3 protein once. The data contain more than 400,000 distinct CDR3 sequences, around a quarter of them singletons. The sample taken for sequencing was PBMCs. The receptors stem from a human donor in good health (CMV status not recorded). Some clones in this sample may be carry-over from other donors' samples. The CDR3 runs from the conserved cysteine through the conserved F or W. The order of the fields is J gene, clone size, D gene, V gene, CDR3 protein, CDR3 DNA. A D gene is named only where the DNA matches it firmly. Only some rows state a clone size, as once, few, many or a class for expanded clones.

>TRBJ1-2|few|.|TRBV6-6
CASRPIRYGYTF
TGTGCCAGCAGACCAATTAGATATGGCTACACCTTC
>TRBJ1-3|.|.|TRBV25-1
CASSGQQSGNTIYF
TGTGCCAGCAGTGGACAGCAGTCTGGAAACACCATATATTTT
>TRBJ1-5|.|.|TRBV23-1
CASSQSFRGQADSNQPQHF
TGCGCCAGCAGTCAATCATTCCGGGGTCAGGCAGACAGCAATCAGCCCCAGCATTTT
>TRBJ2-2|.|.|TRBV5-8
CASSLDHVQGFGELFF
TGTGCCAGCAGCTTGGATCACGTCCAGGGGTTCGGGGAGCTGTTTTTT
>TRBJ2-1|.|.|TRBV12-3/TRBV12-4
CASSFARPYNEQFF
TGTGCCAGCAGTTTCGCTAGACCCTACAATGAGCAGTTCTTC
>TRBJ2-5|many|.|TRBV28
CASSTPQDRIYQETQYF
TGTGCCAGCAGTACCCCACAGGATCGGATTTACCAAGAGACCCAGTACTTC
>TRBJ2-1|.|.|TRBV6-1
CASSYEPNEDNEQFF
TGTGCCAGCAGTTACGAACCCAACGAGGACAATGAGCAGTTCTTC
>TRBJ1-2|.|.|TRBV19
CASSLQGPDNYGYTF
TGTGCCAGTAGTCTCCAGGGGCCGGATAACTATGGCTACACCTTC
>TRBJ1-4|few|.|TRBV4-1
CASSERWGAPNEKLFF
TGCGCCAGCAGCGAAAGGTGGGGGGCACCTAATGAAAAACTGTTTTTT
>TRBJ2-2|.|TRBD2|TRBV11-3
CASSLMTSGTGELFF
TGTGCCAGCAGCTTAATGACTAGCGGCACCGGGGAGCTGTTTTTT
>TRBJ2-3|many|TRBD2|TRBV7-2
CASSFQAGGRDTQYF
TGTGCCAGCAGCTTTCAGGCGGGAGGAAGAGATACGCAGTATTTT
>TRBJ2-1|.|.|TRBV6-6
CASSYSKLGGYNEQFF
TGTGCCAGCAGTTACTCGAAACTAGGGGGCTACAATGAGCAGTTCTTC
>TRBJ1-6|.|.|TRBV27
CASSLVTGFSYNSPLHF
TGTGCCAGCAGTTTAGTGACAGGCTTCTCCTATAATTCACCCCTCCACTTT
>TRBJ2-5|many|.|TRBV11-2
CASSPWGGAQETQYF
TGTGCCAGCAGCCCCTGGGGGGGGGCCCAAGAGACCCAGTACTTC